This T cell receptor (beta chain) comes out of a study of blood T cells in healthy people across ages. Study at large: About one barcoded beta molecule per two T cells came from capture by template switching.

Deletions cut 2 bases from V and 2 bases from J, with 8 bases between. Germline loops: CDR1 DFQATT, CDR2 SNEGSKA (reference sequence). This CDR3 region has 13 residues. Every donor contributed roughly 10 milliliters of peripheral blood by blood draw. Next came a second PCR, run for about 7 to 12 cycles, which used a sample-barcoded 5' primer along with a J-beta primer mix. At least 3 million CDR3-containing paired-end reads were obtained per sample. TCRdb analysed the 5' RACE reads with MiXCR anew, one entry per CDR3 protein. The sample comprises over 1,500,000 distinct CDR3 sequences, 35% to 50% of which are singletons, and about 21% rests with the top ten. General study points: PBMCs went unsorted, and a conclusive naive versus antigen-experienced comparison was therefore prevented.

With respect to this clonotype: Antigen: not known.

The specimen sequenced was blood. This sequence was found in a human donor in good health. The chain has TRBV20-1 and TRBJ2-3; D not resolved. As DNA, the CDR3 is TGCAGTGCTAGATGGATTTTCACAGATACGCAGTATTTT. This translates into CSARWIFTDTQYF.